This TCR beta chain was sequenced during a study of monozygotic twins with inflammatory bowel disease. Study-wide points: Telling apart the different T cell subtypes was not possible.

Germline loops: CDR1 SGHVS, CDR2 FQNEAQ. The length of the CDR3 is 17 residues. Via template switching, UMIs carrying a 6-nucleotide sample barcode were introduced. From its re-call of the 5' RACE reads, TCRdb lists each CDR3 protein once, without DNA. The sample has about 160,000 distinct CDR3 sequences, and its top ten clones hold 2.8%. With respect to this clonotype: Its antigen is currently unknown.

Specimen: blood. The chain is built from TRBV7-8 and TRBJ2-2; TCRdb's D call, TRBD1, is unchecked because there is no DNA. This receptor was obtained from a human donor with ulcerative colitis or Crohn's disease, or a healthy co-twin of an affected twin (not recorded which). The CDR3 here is CASSPNLQDPNTGELFF.